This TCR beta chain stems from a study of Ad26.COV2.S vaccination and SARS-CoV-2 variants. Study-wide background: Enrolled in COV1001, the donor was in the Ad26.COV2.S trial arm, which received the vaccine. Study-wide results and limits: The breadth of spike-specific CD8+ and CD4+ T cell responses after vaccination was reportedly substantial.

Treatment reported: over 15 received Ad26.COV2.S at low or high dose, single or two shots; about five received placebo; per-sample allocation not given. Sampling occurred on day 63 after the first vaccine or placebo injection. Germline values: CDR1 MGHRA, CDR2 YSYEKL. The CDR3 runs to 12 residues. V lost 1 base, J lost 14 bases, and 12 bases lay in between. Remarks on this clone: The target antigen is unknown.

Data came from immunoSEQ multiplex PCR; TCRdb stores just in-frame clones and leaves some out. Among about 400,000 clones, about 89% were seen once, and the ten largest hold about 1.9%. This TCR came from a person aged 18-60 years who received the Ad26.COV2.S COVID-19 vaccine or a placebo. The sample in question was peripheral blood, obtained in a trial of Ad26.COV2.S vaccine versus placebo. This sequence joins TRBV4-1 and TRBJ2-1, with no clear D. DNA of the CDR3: TGCGCCAGCAGCCAAGTATCGGCTAGTAAGTTCTTC. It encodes CASSQVSASKFF.